The text below deals with one T cell receptor (beta chain). Antigen unknown. They isolated at least 6 million PBMCs from each sample. Germline trimming cut 5 bases from V and 1 base from J; bases unmatched to any gene: 9. The CDR3 totals 16 residues. Germline CDR1 reads SGHVS; CDR2 reads FQNEAQ. The entry originates in a study of blood T cells in healthy people across ages. Study observations and caveats: Percentage of naive T cells showed a strong correlation with TCR beta diversity.

A J-beta primer mix and a sample-barcoded 5' primer were used in a second PCR of roughly 7 to 12 cycles. MiXCR, applied by TCRdb to the 5' RACE reads, yields one record per CDR3 protein. The table lists about 800,000 distinct CDR3 sequences, 58% of them singletons. The chain combines TRBV7-8 with TRBJ2-5; 8 bases map to TRBD2. The source material was blood. The source of this sequence is a man aged 25 to 40 in good health. The CDR3 DNA follows: TGTGCCAGCAGCGTCCGGGGGGGGGCCGGCCAAGAGACCCAGTACTTC. This gives the protein CASSVRGGAGQETQYF.